This T cell receptor (beta chain) came from a study of blood T cell repertoires in COVID-19. At the level of the study: Sample material is recorded as cDNA or gDNA derived from T cells, B-cell-depleted T cells, or PBMCs.

Germline CDR1 SNHLY, CDR2 FYNNEI. V shed 3 bases, J shed 1 base, and the junction held 6 bases outside the gene matches. This CDR3 has 16 residues. TCRdb's table, derived via immunoSEQ multiplex PCR, lists solely in-frame clones and lacks some. This repertoire shows 200,000 to 250,000 clones, around nine tenths found once; its top ten account for roughly 2.5%. J is TRBJ2-3 and V is TRBV2, with 8 bases lining up with TRBD2. The receptor's source is a woman aged 60-75 years with acute or convalescent COVID-19. Sequenced input: peripheral blood. This CDR3 reads CASSERFGGGTDTQYF. For the CDR3, the DNA is TGTGCCAGCAGTGAGAGGTTCGGGGGGGGCACAGATACGCAGTATTTT.